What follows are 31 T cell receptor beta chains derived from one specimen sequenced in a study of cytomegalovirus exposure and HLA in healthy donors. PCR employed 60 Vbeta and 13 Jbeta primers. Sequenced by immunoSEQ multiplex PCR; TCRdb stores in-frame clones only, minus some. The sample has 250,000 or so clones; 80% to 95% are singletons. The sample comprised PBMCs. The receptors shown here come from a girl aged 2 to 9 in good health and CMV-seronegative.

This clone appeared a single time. CDR3 residues: CAWSVGSFNYGYTF. Written as DNA, the CDR3 is TGTGCCTGGAGTGTAGGGAGTTTTAACTATGGCTACACCTTC. The chain joins TRBV30 to TRBJ1-2; D gene unclear. CDR3 length equals 14 residues. Germline V gene sequence: CDR1 GTSNPN, CDR2 SVGIG (reference sequence). The ends were cut back, 0 bases at V and 1 base at J, with 9 bases in the middle. The whole variable domain, remainder taken from reference TRBV30 and TRBJ1-2, is SQTIHQWPATLVQPVGSPLSLECTVEGTSNPNLYWYRQAAGRGLQLLFYSVGIGQISSEVPQNLSASRPQDRQFILSSKKLLLSDSGFYLCAWSVGSFNYGYTFGSGTRLTVV.

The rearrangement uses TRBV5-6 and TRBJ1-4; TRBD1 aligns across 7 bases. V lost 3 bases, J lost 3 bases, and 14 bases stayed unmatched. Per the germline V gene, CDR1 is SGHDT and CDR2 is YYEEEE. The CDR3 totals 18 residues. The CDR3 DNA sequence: TGTGCCAGCAGCTATCGACAGGGACTGGGTGGGGCTAATGAAAAACTGTTTTTT. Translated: CASSYRQGLGGANEKLFF.

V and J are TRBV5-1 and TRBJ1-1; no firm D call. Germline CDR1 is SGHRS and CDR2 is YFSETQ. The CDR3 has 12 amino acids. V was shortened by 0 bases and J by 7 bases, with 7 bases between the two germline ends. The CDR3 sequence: CASSLVPDEAFF. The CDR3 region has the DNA TGCGCCAGCAGCTTGGTCCCAGATGAAGCTTTCTTT.

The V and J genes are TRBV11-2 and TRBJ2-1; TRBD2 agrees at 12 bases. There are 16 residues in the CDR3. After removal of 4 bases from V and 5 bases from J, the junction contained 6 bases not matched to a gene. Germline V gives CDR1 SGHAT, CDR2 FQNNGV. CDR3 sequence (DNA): TGTGCCAGCAGCTACACTAGCGGGGGGCAAGACAATGAGCAGTTCTTC. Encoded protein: CASSYTSGGQDNEQFF.

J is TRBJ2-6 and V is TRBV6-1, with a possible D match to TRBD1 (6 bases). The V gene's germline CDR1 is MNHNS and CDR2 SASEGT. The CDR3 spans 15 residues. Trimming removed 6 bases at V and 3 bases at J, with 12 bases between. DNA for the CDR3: TGTGCCAGCAGGCTACAGGGTGGTGGGGCCAACGTCCTGACTTTC. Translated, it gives CASRLQGGGANVLTF.

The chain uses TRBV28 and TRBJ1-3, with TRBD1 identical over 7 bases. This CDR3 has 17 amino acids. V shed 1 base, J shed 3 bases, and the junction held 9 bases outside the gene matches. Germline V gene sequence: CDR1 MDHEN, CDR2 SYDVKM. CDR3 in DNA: TGTGCCAGCAGTTTATTACCCACAGGGGAGAATGGAAACACCATATATTTT. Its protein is CASSLLPTGENGNTIYF.

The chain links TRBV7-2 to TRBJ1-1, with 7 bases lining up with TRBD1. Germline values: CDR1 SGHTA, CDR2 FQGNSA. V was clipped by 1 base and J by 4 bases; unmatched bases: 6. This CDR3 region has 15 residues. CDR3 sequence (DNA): TGTGCCAGCAGCTTAGTTTCTAAGGGGGCCACTGAAGCTTTCTTT. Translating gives CASSLVSKGATEAFF.

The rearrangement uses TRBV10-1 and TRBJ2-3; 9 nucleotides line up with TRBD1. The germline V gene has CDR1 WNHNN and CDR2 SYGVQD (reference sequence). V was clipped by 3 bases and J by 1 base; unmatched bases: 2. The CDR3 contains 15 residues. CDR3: CASSEGTGRTDTQYF. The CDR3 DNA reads TGCGCCAGCAGTGAAGGGACAGGGCGCACAGATACGCAGTATTTT.

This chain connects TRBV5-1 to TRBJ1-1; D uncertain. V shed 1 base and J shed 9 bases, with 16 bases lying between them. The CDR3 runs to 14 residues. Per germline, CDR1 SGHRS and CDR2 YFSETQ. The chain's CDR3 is CASSLLGTTEQAFF. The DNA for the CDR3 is TGCGCCAGCAGCTTGTTGGGTACGACGGAGCAAGCTTTCTTT.

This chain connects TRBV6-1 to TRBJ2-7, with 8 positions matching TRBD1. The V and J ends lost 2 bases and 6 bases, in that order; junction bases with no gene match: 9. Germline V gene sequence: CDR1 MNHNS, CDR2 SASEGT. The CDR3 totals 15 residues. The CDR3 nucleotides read TGTGCCAGCAGTGAAAGGCAGGGGGCGTTTCGCGAGCAGTACTTC. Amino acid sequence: CASSERQGAFREQYF.

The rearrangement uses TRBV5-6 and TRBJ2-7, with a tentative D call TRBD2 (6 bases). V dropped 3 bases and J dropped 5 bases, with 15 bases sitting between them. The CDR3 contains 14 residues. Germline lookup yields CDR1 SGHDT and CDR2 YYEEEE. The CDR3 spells CASSSRGRGNEQYF. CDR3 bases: TGTGCCAGCAGCTCCCGGGGGAGAGGCAACGAGCAGTACTTC.

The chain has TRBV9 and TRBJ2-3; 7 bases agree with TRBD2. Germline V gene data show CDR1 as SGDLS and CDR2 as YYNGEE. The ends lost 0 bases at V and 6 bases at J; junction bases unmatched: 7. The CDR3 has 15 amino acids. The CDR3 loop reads CASSVAPSGGDTQYF. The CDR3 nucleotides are TGTGCCAGCAGCGTAGCTCCTAGCGGTGGGGATACGCAGTATTTT.

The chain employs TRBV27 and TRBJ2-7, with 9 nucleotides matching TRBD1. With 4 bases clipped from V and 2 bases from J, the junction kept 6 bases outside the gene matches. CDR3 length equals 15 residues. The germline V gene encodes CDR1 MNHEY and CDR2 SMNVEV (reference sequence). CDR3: CASSSFRDRAYEQYF. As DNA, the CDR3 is TGTGCCAGCAGTTCTTTCCGGGACAGGGCCTACGAGCAGTACTTC.

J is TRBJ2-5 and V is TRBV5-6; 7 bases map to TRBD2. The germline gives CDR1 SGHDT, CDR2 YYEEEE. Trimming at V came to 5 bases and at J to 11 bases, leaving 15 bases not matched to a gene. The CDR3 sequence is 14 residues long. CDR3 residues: CASSFRGGPGEQYF. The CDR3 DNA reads TGTGCCAGCAGTTTTAGGGGAGGGCCGGGAGAGCAGTACTTC.

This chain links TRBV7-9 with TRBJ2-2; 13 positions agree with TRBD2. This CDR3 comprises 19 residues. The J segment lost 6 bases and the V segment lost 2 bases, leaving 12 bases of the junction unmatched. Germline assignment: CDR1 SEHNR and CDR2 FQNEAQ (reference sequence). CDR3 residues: CASSLKGLAGTGWAGELFF. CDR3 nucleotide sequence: TGTGCCAGCAGCTTAAAGGGACTAGCGGGGACCGGTTGGGCCGGGGAGCTGTTTTTT.

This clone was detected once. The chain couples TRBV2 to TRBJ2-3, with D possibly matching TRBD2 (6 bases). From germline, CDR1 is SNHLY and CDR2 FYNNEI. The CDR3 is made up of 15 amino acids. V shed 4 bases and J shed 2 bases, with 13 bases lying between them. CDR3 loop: CASSVDYLYTDTQYF. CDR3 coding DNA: TGTGCCAGCAGTGTGGACTACCTATACACAGATACGCAGTATTTT.

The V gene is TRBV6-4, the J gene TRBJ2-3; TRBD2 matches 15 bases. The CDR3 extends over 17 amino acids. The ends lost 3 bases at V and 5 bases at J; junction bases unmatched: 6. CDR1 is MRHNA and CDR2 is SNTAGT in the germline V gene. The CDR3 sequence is CASSEHPGLAGGDTQYF. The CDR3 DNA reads TGTGCCAGCAGTGAGCACCCGGGACTAGCGGGAGGAGATACGCAGTATTTT.

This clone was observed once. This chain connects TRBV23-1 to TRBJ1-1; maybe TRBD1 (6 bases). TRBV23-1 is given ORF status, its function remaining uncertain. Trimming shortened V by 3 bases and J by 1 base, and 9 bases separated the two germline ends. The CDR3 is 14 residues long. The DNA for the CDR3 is TGCGCCAGCAGTCAGCAGGGGAGGAACACTGAAGCTTTCTTT. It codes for CASSQQGRNTEAFF.

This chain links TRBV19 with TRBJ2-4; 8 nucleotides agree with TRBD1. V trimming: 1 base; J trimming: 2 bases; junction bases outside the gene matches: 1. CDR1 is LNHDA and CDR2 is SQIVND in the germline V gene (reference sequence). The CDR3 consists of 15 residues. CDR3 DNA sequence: TGTGCCAGTAGTATAGGGGACAGGACCAAAAACATTCAGTACTTC. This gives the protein CASSIGDRTKNIQYF.

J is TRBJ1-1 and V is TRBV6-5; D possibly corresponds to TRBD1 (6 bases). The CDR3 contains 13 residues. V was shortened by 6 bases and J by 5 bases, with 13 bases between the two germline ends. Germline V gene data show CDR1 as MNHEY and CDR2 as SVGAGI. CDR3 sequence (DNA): TGTGCCAGCAGAAAGGCACAGGGAACTGAAGCTTTCTTT. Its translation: CASRKAQGTEAFF.

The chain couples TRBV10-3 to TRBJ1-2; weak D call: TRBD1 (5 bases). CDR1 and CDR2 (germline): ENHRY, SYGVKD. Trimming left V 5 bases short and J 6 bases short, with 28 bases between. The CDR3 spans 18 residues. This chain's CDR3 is CAISSLGVGSLSPDGYTF. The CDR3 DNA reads TGTGCCATCAGTTCCCTAGGGGTGGGCTCACTAAGCCCCGATGGCTACACCTTC.

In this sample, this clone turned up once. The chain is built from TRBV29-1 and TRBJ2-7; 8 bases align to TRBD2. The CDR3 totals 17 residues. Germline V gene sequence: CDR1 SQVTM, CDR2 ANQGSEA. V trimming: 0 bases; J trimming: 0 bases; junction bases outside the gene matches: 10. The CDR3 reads CSVEEVGIAGSSYEQYF. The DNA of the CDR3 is TGCAGCGTTGAAGAGGTGGGGATAGCGGGGAGCTCCTACGAGCAGTACTTC.

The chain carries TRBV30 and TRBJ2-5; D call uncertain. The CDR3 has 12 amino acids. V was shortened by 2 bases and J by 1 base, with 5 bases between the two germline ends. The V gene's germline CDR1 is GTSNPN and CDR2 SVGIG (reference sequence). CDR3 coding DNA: TGTGCCTGGAGTCCCATCCAAGAGACCCAGTACTTC. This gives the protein CAWSPIQETQYF.

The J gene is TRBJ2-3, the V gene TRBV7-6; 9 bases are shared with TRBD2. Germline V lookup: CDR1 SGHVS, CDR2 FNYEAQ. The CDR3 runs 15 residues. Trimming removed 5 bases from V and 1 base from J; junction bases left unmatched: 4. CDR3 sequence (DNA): TGTGCCAGCAGCCCTTCTAGCGGGGGCACAGATACGCAGTATTTT. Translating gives CASSPSSGGTDTQYF.

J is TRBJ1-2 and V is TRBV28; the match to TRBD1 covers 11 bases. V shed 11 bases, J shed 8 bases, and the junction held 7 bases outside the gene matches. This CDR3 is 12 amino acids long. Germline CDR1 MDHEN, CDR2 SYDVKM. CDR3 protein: CACGQGALGYTF. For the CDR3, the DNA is TGTGCCTGCGGACAGGGGGCTTTAGGCTACACCTTC.

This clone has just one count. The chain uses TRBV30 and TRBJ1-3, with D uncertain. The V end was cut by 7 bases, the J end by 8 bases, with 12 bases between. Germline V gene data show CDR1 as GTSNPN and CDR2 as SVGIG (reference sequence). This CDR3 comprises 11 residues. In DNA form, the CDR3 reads TGTGCCTCCAAAAGAGTAGACACCATATATTTT. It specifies CASKRVDTIYF.

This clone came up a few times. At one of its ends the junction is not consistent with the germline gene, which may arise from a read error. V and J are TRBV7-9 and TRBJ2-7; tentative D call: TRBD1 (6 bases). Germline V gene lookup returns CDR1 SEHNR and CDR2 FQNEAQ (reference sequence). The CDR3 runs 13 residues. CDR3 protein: CSSSYTGQGEQYF. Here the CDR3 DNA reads TGTTCCAGCAGCTATACAGGGCAGGGCGAGCAGTACTTC.

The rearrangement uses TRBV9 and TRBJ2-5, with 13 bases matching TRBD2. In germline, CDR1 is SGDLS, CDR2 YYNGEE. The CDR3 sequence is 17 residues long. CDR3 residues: CAFPHTSGGAEEETQYF. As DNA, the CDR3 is TGTGCTTTCCCCCACACTAGCGGGGGGGCGGAGGAAGAGACCCAGTACTTC.

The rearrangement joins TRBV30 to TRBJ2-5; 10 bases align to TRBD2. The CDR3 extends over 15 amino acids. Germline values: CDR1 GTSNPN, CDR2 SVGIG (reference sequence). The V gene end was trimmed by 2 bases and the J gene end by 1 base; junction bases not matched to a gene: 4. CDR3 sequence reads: CAWSPAGGPQETQYF. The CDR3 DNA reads TGTGCCTGGAGTCCAGCGGGAGGGCCCCAAGAGACCCAGTACTTC.

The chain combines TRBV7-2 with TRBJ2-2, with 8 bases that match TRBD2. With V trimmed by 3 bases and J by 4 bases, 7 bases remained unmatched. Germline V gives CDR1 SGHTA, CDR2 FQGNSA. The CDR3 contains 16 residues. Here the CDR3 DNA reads TGTGCCAGCAGCTTGATGGCGGGAGGTGGCACCGGGGAGCTGTTTTTT. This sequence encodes CASSLMAGGGTGELFF. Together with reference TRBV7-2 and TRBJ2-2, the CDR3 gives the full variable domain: GAGVSQSPSNKVTEKGKDVELRCDPISGHTALYWYRQSLGQGLEFLIYFQGNSAPDKSGLPSDRFSAERTGGSVSTLTIQRTQQEDSAVYLCASSLMAGGGTGELFFGEGSRLTVL.

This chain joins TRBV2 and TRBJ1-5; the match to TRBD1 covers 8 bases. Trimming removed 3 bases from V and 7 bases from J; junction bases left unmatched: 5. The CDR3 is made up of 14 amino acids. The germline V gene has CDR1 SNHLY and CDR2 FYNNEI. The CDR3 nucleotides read TGTGCCAGCAGTGATGACAGGGGTTTACAGCCCCAGCATTTT. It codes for CASSDDRGLQPQHF.